This TCR beta chain was sequenced during a study of T cell repertoires in cytomegalovirus infection. General study findings and limits: CMV-specific TCR beta clonotypes restricted by HLA-C dominated the ex vivo response.

One entry per CDR3 protein results from TCRdb running MiXCR on the reads. The data contain about 900,000 distinct CDR3 sequences, approximately 30% of them singletons. Comments on this clonotype: Its matching antigen is unknown.

CDR3 length: 24 amino acids. The J segment lost 2 bases and the V segment lost 2 bases, leaving 23 bases of the junction unmatched. The germline V gene encodes CDR1 MNHNY and CDR2 SVGAGI (reference sequence). The sequence derives from a human donor in good health (CMV status not recorded). Some clones in this sample may be carry-over from other donors' samples. Sequenced here: cultured CD8+ T cells from PBMCs, sampled from culture after CMV antigen stimulation. The chain uses TRBV6-6 and TRBJ2-2, with 13 nucleotides matching TRBD2. Here the CDR3 DNA reads TGTGCCAGCAGTTACCCACCGGCCTCACCGGCCCCGGGACTAGCGGGACTAAACACCGGGGAGCTGTTTTTT. Its protein is CASSYPPASPAPGLAGLNTGELFF.